This paragraph reports one T cell receptor (beta chain). The method was immunoSEQ multiplex PCR; TCRdb's version includes in-frame clones alone and lacks a portion of them. In the table there are tens of thousands of clones, over 65% of which are singletons. The sample belongs to a study of control samples from healthy donors and cancer patients. Germline CDR1 is SQVTM and CDR2 is ANQGSEA. The CDR3 spans 13 residues. V was clipped by 6 bases and J by 5 bases, with 16 bases between them. The specimen sequenced was formalin-fixed, paraffin-embedded tissue. The sequence was obtained from a male donor with melanoma. The V gene is TRBV29-1, the J gene TRBJ2-5, with D perhaps matching TRBD2 (6 bases). The CDR3 loop reads CSVSPTSHETQYF. The DNA of the CDR3 is TGCAGCGTGAGCCCTACTAGCCACGAGACCCAGTACTTC.